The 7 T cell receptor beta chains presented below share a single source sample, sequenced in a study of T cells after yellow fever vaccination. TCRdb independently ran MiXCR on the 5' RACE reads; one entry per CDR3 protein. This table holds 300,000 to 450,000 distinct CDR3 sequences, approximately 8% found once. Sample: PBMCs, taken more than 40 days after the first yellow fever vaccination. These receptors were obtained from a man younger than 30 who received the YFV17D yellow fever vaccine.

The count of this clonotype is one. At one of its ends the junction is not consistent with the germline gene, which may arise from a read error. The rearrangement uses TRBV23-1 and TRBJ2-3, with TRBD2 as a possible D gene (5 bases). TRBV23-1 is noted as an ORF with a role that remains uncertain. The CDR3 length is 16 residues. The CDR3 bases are TGCGCCAGCACCGGACGGCGGGTTTCCACCACAGATACGCAGTACTTT. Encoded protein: CASTGRRVSTTDTQYF.

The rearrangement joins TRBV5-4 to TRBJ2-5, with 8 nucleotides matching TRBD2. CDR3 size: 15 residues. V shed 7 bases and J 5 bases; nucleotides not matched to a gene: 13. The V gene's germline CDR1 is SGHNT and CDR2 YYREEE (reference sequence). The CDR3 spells CASSQEASGLETQYF. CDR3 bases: TGTGCCAGCTCCCAGGAGGCTAGCGGGTTGGAGACCCAGTACTTC.

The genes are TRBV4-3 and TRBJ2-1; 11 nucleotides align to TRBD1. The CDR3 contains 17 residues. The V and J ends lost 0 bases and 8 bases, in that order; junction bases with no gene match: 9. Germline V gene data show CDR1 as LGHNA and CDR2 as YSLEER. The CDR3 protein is CASSQESAGTGGHEQFF. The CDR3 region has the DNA TGCGCCAGCAGCCAAGAGTCCGCCGGGACAGGGGGTCATGAGCAGTTCTTC.

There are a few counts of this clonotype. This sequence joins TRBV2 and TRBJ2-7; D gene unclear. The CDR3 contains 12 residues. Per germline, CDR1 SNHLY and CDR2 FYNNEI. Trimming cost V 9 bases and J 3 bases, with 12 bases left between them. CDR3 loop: CASTENRYEQYV. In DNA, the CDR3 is TGTGCCAGTACCGAAAATCGCTACGAGCAGTACGTC.

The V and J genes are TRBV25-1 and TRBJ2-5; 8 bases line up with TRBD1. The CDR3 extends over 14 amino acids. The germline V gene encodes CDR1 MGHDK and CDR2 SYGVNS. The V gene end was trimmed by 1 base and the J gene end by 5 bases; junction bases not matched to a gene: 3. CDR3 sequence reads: CASSELGQGETQYF. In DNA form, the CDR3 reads TGTGCCAGCAGTGAATTAGGACAGGGTGAGACCCAGTACTTC.

CDR3 protein: CSAHGPGAGANVLTF. The CDR3 DNA follows: TGCAGTGCCCACGGCCCGGGGGCAGGGGCCAACGTCCTGACTTTC. The chain uses TRBV20-1 and TRBJ2-6, with D perhaps assigned TRBD1 or TRBD2 (6 bases each). The germline gives CDR1 DFQATT, CDR2 SNEGSKA (reference sequence). The CDR3 totals 15 residues. V was cut by 6 bases and J by 4 bases, with 16 bases left in between.

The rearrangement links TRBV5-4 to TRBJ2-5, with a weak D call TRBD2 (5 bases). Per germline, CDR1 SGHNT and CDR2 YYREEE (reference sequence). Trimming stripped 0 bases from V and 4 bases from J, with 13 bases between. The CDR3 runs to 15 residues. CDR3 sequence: CASSLAFEGPETQYF. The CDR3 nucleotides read TGTGCCAGCAGCTTGGCCTTTGAGGGTCCAGAGACCCAGTACTTC.